The entry that follows covers one TCR beta chain sequence. What antigen it recognizes has not been identified. Per-base qualities were not stored, and no clone one base away is much larger. This sample includes further DNA sequences coding for the same CDR3. One collaborating source in Seattle enrolled patients during active infection and followed them longitudinally through the course of disease. Each collaborating institution followed its own protocols to collect whole blood in K2EDTA tubes. For TCRbeta analysis, collaborators shipped samples as frozen whole blood, isolated PBMCs, or DNA extracted from either of those sample types. The record originates from a study of blood T cell repertoires in COVID-19 (dated by TCRdb to about 2020). Regarding the research as a whole: Samples from collaborators originated in the United States, Italy and Spain and spanned both the acute and convalescent phases of COVID-19. Samples came from the ongoing ImmuneRACE study (first 160 participants) plus 1,254 subjects from 6 global collaborators. A de-identified subject ID, COVID-19 status, age in years and sex were almost always included in the sample metadata. The dataset comprised deeply sampled blood TCRbeta repertoires from subjects exposed to, actively infected with, or recovered from COVID-19. Where available, HLA class I and class II types were taken from metadata supplied by the sample provider and were not determined by assay-based typing. The prospective study material was composed of cDNA or gDNA derived from T cells, B-cell-depleted T cells, or PBMCs. The repertoires were made available in a free public database intended to serve as a resource for research on the immune response to SARS-CoV-2.

TCRbeta CDR3 regions were amplified from genomic DNA using the immunoSEQ Assay, a bias-controlled multiplex PCR. The source study handled its data this way. The number of nucleated cells in each sample was estimated by amplification of reference gene primers within the assay. To quantify the absolute abundance of each unique TCRbeta CDR3 rearrangement, sequence reads were collapsed and filtered. Productive Simpson clonality was computed per sample as the square root of Simpson's diversity index over productive rearrangements. Imported from immuneACCESS, the table was reduced by TCRdb to in-frame sequences with V and J called. These copies leave out some clones; in studies compared against another copy, an unresolved V gene accounts for under half, and the cause of the remainder is not known. That table supplies the V and J calls and clone size; D and trimming were determined from the DNA. Recorded for this sample are 250,000 to 400,000 clones; 85% to 90% of them occurred a single time. The ten largest clones represent under 3% of the sample.

The full study reports these points: How much clinical and demographic metadata was included differed by source and by participant, and the metadata was provided uncurated.

CDR1 and CDR2 are read off the germline V gene as KGHSH and LQKENI. The CDR3 starts with the cysteine, ends with the phenylalanine, and has 14 residues. Just CDR3 DNA is preserved here, 42 bases in frame from base 1. V drops 1 base and J drops 2 bases, leaving 8 bases in between. The TCR sequence derives from a woman aged 30 to 39 with COVID-19, enrolled during active disease. The rearrangement combines TRBV18 with TRBJ1-1; a weak D assignment points to TRBD1 (6 bases agree). Sequencing input: peripheral blood. The CDR3 loop reads CASSPRQANTEAFF. Here is the DNA: TGTGCCAGCTCACCACGACAGGCCAACACTGAAGCTTTCTTT.